The 22 T cell receptor beta chains reported below all come from one sample, sequenced in a study of human T cells and chemical hapten exposure. One entry per CDR3 protein, called by TCRdb with MiXCR from the RACE reads. Found here are around 330,000 distinct CDR3 sequences, 5.5% of them singletons; the top ten hold over 7%. Time point defined: pre-sensitization, week 0. The treatment denotes: therapeutic diphenylcyclopropenone sensitization with weekly scalp DPC. Sequencing was performed on whole blood, taken in connection with sensitization to the hapten diphenylcyclopropenone (DPC). The receptors derive from a woman under 30 with alopecia areata. Some clones in this sample may be carry-over from other donors' samples.

This clonotype was recorded at least ten times. V usage is TRBV7-2 and J usage is TRBJ2-2; 7 bases align to TRBD1. The CDR3 spans 14 residues. Germline CDR1 and CDR2: SGHTA and FQGNSA. V dropped 4 bases and J dropped 4; count of bases not matched to a gene: 3. The CDR3 loop is CASSYAGGTGELFF. CDR3 sequence (DNA): TGTGCCAGCAGCTATGCAGGGGGCACCGGGGAGCTGTTTTTT.

In its sample, this clonotype was seen many times. The chain has TRBV27 and TRBJ1-2; D might be TRBD1 (6 bases). Trimming stripped 8 bases from V and 0 bases from J, with 13 bases between. The CDR3 contains 14 residues. CDR1 and CDR2 (germline): MNHEY, SMNVEV (reference sequence). As DNA, the CDR3 is TGTGCCAGCGGGGACACATTCTCTAACTATGGCTACACCTTC. It is translated as CASGDTFSNYGYTF.

This clonotype was found many times. This rearrangement joins TRBV27 to TRBJ2-7, with 10 bases identical to TRBD1. V trimming: 5 bases; J trimming: 5 bases; junction bases outside the gene matches: 3. Germline V gene lookup returns CDR1 MNHEY and CDR2 SMNVEV (reference sequence). The CDR3 consists of 13 residues. The CDR3: CASSDRGQDEQYF. The CDR3 nucleotides are TGTGCCAGCAGTGACAGGGGGCAGGACGAGCAGTACTTC.

This clonotype was seen ten or more times. The CDR3 DNA sequence: TGCGCCAGCAGCCAAGTGGGGGACCTCAATTCACCCCTCCACTTT. As protein: CASSQVGDLNSPLHF. V and J are TRBV4-3 and TRBJ1-6; D is perhaps TRBD1 (5 bases). The V end lost 1 base, the J end lost 7 bases, and 11 bases lay between the germline ends. Germline CDR1 and CDR2: LGHNA and YSLEER. This CDR3 has 15 residues.

This clonotype was seen ten or more times. The J gene is TRBJ2-3, the V gene TRBV25-1, with D hard to call. The CDR3 is 12 amino acids. The V end was cut by 8 bases, the J end by 1 base, with 7 bases between. CDR1 and CDR2 from the germline V gene are MGHDK and SYGVNS. CDR3 coding DNA: TGTGCCAGCCAATGGGGCACAGATACGCAGTATTTT. Its protein is CASQWGTDTQYF.

This clonotype was observed a few times. This rearrangement joins TRBV5-1 to TRBJ2-5; weak D call: TRBD2 (5 bases). Trimming took off 0 bases at V and 4 bases at J, with 13 bases between the two ends. Looked up from germline, CDR1 is SGHRS and CDR2 is YFSETQ. The CDR3 loop spans 15 amino acids. The CDR3 bases are TGCGCCAGCAGCTTGGGAGTCTCCGAGGGAGAGACCCAGTACTTC. This codes for CASSLGVSEGETQYF. The full variable domain, its missing parts supplied by reference TRBV5-1 and TRBJ2-5, is KAGVTQTPRYLIKTRGQQVTLSCSPISGHRSVSWYQQTPGQGLQFLFEYFSETQRNKGNFPGRFSGRQFSNSRSEMNVSTLELGDSALYLCASSLGVSEGETQYFGPGTRLLVL.

A few counts support this clonotype. The chain uses TRBV6-1 and TRBJ1-1, with 7 bases matching TRBD1. Per germline, CDR1 MNHNS and CDR2 SASEGT. This CDR3 comprises 14 residues. V lost 3 bases, J lost 1 base, and 2 bases stayed unmatched. The CDR3 is CASSDRGRNTEAFF. Written as DNA, the CDR3 is TGTGCCAGCAGTGATAGGGGGCGGAACACTGAAGCTTTCTTT.

The chain joins TRBV2 to TRBJ2-4; weak D call: TRBD1 (5 bases). Looked up from germline, CDR1 is SNHLY and CDR2 is FYNNEI. Deletions cut 5 bases from V and 9 bases from J, with 14 bases between. The CDR3 is 13 amino acids. CDR3 protein: CASSPGLLSIQYF. The CDR3 DNA is TGTGCCAGCAGTCCAGGGCTGTTAAGCATTCAGTACTTC.

Regarding this clonotype: This may arise from a read error, as a much more abundant clone is one base away. This chain's CDR3 is CAGSPRSSYLAKNIQYF. The DNA for the CDR3 is TGTGCCGGCAGCCCTCGCAGCTCCTACCTAGCCAAAAACATTCAGTACTTC. The chain employs TRBV7-2 and TRBJ2-4; D is unresolved. Germline V gene sequence: CDR1 SGHTA, CDR2 FQGNSA. This CDR3 spans 17 amino acids. Full variable domain (remainder filled in from reference TRBV7-2 and TRBJ2-4): GAGVSQSPSNKVTEKGKDVELRCDPISGHTALYWYRQSLGQGLEFLIYFQGNSAPDKSGLPSDRFSAERTGGSVSTLTIQRTQQEDSAVYLCAGSPRSSYLAKNIQYFGAGTRLSVL.

This clonotype was observed at least ten times. This chain uses TRBV14 with TRBJ1-4; TRBD1 is a possible D gene (5 bases). Germline V gene sequence: CDR1 SGHDN, CDR2 FVKESK. Trimming removed 1 base at V and 4 bases at J, with 13 bases between. This CDR3 comprises 16 residues. The CDR3 region is CASSQGPGTDNEKLFF. CDR3 nucleotide sequence: TGTGCCAGCAGCCAAGGGCCGGGGACTGATAATGAAAAACTGTTTTTT. The full variable domain, with the rest looked up from reference TRBV14 and TRBJ1-4, is EAGVTQFPSHSVIEKGQTVTLRCDPISGHDNLYWYRRVMGKEIKFLLHFVKESKQDESGMPNNRFLAERTGGTYSTLKVQPAELEDSGVYFCASSQGPGTDNEKLFFGSGTQLSVL.

This clonotype has just a few counts. The V call is TRBV6-4, the J call TRBJ2-1; unclear D gene. Germline CDR1 reads MRHNA; CDR2 reads SNTAGT. CDR3 length: 15 residues. Trimming shortened V by 4 bases and J by 0 bases, and 10 bases separated the two germline ends. The CDR3 protein is CASSVDGASYNEQFF. The CDR3 nucleotides are TGTGCCAGCAGTGTGGACGGAGCCTCCTACAATGAGCAGTTCTTC.

In this sample, this clonotype turned up many times. The rearrangement links TRBV28 to TRBJ1-5; 7 bases are a match to TRBD1. CDR3 length: 15 residues. V shed 1 base and J 6 bases; nucleotides not matched to a gene: 6. Germline V gene sequence: CDR1 MDHEN, CDR2 SYDVKM. The CDR3 DNA is TGTGCCAGCAGTTTATCCAGGGGGGGAGGTCAGCCCCAGCATTTT. As protein: CASSLSRGGGQPQHF.

This clonotype was observed at least ten times. The chain uses TRBV12-5 and TRBJ1-1; D is possibly TRBD1 (5 bases). Trimming took off 7 bases at V and 4 bases at J, with 13 bases between the two ends. The length of the CDR3 is 13 residues. Germline CDR1 LGHNT, CDR2 FRNRAP. CDR3 in DNA: TGTGCTAGTGCCACCGGGGGATCCACTGAAGCTTTCTTT. It translates to CASATGGSTEAFF.

J is TRBJ2-3 and V is TRBV3-1; D possibly corresponds to TRBD1 (5 bases). V was pared by 1 base and J by 5 bases, with 10 bases between. This CDR3 comprises 14 residues. CDR1 and CDR2 (germline): LGHDT, YNNKEL (reference sequence). The chain's CDR3 is CASSQVTGLDTQYF. CDR3 DNA: TGTGCCAGCAGCCAAGTAACAGGTCTAGATACGCAGTATTTT.

This clonotype was observed at least ten times. A read error may account for a junction end that differs from germline. DNA for the CDR3: TGTGCCAGCAGCTTAACAGGGGGCGATTCACCCCTCCACTTT. It translates to CASSLTGGDSPLHF. The chain recombines TRBV10-2 with TRBJ1-6, with 9 bases aligning to TRBD1. This CDR3 has 14 amino acids. Germline V CDR1 and CDR2: WSHSY, SAAADI.

This clonotype occurred a few times. The chain is built from TRBV12-3 or TRBV12-4 and TRBJ1-6, with no clear D. The CDR3 consists of 14 residues. V was pared by 2 bases and J by 9 bases, with 11 bases between. CDR3 protein: CASSLRGTGSPLHF. CDR3 in DNA: TGTGCCAGCAGTTTAAGAGGCACGGGTTCACCCCTCCACTTT.

The chain couples TRBV6-6 to TRBJ2-1; 12 nucleotides agree with TRBD2. With 6 bases clipped from V and 5 bases from J, the junction kept 11 bases outside the gene matches. This CDR3 has 17 amino acids. Looked up from germline, CDR1 is MNHNY and CDR2 is SVGAGI (reference sequence). The CDR3 sequence is CASRSSGGASVHNEQFF. DNA for the CDR3: TGTGCCAGCAGGTCTAGCGGGGGGGCGTCAGTTCACAATGAGCAGTTCTTC.

The CDR3 DNA is TGTGCCAGCAGTGATCAGGGCGTCACTGAAGCTTTCTTT. Translated, it gives CASSDQGVTEAFF. The chain carries TRBV6-1 and TRBJ1-1; a possible D gene is TRBD1 (5 bases). This CDR3 has 13 residues. The V gene's germline CDR1 is MNHNS and CDR2 SASEGT. V dropped 3 bases and J dropped 4 bases, with 9 bases sitting between them.

This clonotype was counted at least ten times. J is TRBJ1-5 and V is TRBV18; D is perhaps TRBD1 (6 bases). CDR1 and CDR2 from the germline V gene are KGHSH and LQKENI. The CDR3 consists of 14 residues. Trimming cost V 5 bases and J 4 bases, with 12 bases left between them. CDR3 residues: CASSSHQGNQPQHF. The CDR3 DNA reads TGTGCCAGCTCATCCCATCAGGGGAATCAGCCCCAGCATTTT.

The chain joins TRBV3-1 to TRBJ2-7, with D possibly called TRBD1 or TRBD2 (5 bases each). The CDR3 runs to 16 residues. V shed 0 bases and J shed 5 bases, with 17 bases lying between them. The germline CDR1 and CDR2 sequences are LGHDT and YNNKEL (reference sequence). CDR3 nucleotides: TGTGCCAGCAGCCAAGACGAGGGGCAAGATGTAGACGAGCAGTACTTC. Encoded protein: CASSQDEGQDVDEQYF.

This clonotype was seen many times. In DNA form, the CDR3 reads TGTGCCAGCAGCCCGGGGGCAAGCACAGATACGCAGTATTTT. Residues: CASSPGASTDTQYF. V gene TRBV7-2 combines with J gene TRBJ2-3; perhaps D is TRBD1 or TRBD2 (6 bases each). Germline V CDR1 and CDR2: SGHTA, FQGNSA. CDR3 length: 14 amino acids. V was shortened by 5 bases and J by 0 bases, with 9 bases between the two germline ends.

This clonotype was detected only a few times. The chain links TRBV7-2 to TRBJ2-1, with 12 bases matching TRBD2. CDR3 length: 15 amino acids. V was clipped by 1 base and J by 9 bases; unmatched bases: 4. CDR1 SGHTA and CDR2 FQGNSA come from the germline V gene. The CDR3 spells CASSLVTSGGIEQFF. The CDR3 DNA follows: TGTGCCAGCAGCTTAGTAACTAGCGGGGGGATTGAGCAGTTCTTC.